The rows below give T cell receptor beta chains drawn from one sample of a study of blood T cell repertoires in COVID-19. The method was immunoSEQ multiplex PCR; TCRdb's version includes in-frame clones alone and lacks a portion of them. The table includes around 170,000 clones, 84% detected once. Source material: peripheral blood. All receptors derive from a man aged 25-45 years with active or convalescent COVID-19. The CDR3 runs from the conserved cysteine through the conserved F or W. The D gene is left open where the match is weak. Not every row has a clone size; where given, it reads once, few, many or a size class.

j_call clone_size v_call d_call cdr3_nt cdr3_aa
TRBJ1-6 NA TRBV27 TRBD1 TGTGCCAGCAGCGGGACAGCTAGCTCCTATAATTCACCCCTCCACTTT CASSGTASSYNSPLHF
TRBJ2-3 NA TRBV28 TRBD2 TGTGCCAGCAGCCGCGGGACTAGCGGGGGCCTCTACACAGATACGCAGTATTTT CASSRGTSGGLYTDTQYF
TRBJ1-1 NA TRBV5-6 TRBD1 TGTGCCAGCAGCTTACAGGGGTTAAGCACTGAAGCTTTCTTT CASSLQGLSTEAFF
TRBJ2-7 once TRBV6-5 TRBD1 TGTGCCAGCAGTTACTCGATAGGGGGCGGGTCCGAGCAGTACTTC CASSYSIGGGSEQYF
TRBJ2-1 NA TRBV27 NA TGTGCCAGCATCTCTTCCGGGGGATCTTACAATGAGCAGTTCTTC CASISSGGSYNEQFF
TRBJ1-3 NA TRBV19 TRBD1 TGTGCCAGTAGGACAGGGGTCGGAAACACCATATATTTT CASRTGVGNTIYF
TRBJ2-5 NA TRBV25-1 NA TGTGCCAGCAGTGAAGGGAGGTCGGGGGAGACCCAGTACTTC CASSEGRSGETQYF
TRBJ1-5 few TRBV24-1 NA TGTGCCACCAGTGATTTCAACAATCAGCCCCAGCATTTT CATSDFNNQPQHF
TRBJ2-5 NA TRBV27 TRBD2 TGTGCCAGCAGTGCGGGGGGGCATGTGGAGACCCAGTACTTC CASSAGGHVETQYF
TRBJ1-5 NA TRBV5-6 NA TGTGCCAGCAGCGCCTTCGGGGGGAGTAGCAATCAGCCCCAGCATTTT CASSAFGGSSNQPQHF
TRBJ2-1 few TRBV7-2 NA TGTGCCAGCAGCTTATCAACAGCAACCAATGAGCAGTTCTTC CASSLSTATNEQFF
TRBJ1-4 once TRBV10-3 TRBD1 TGTGCCATCAGACAGGGGTCTAATGAAAAACTGTTTTTT CAIRQGSNEKLFF
TRBJ1-1 NA TRBV7-9 NA TGTGCCAGCAGCTCTAGGGTGGGGGCTTCGTACACTGAAGCTTTCTTT CASSSRVGASYTEAFF
TRBJ1-3 NA TRBV29-1 TRBD1 TGCAGCGCCGAGCAGGGGGCTGGAAACACCATATATTTT CSAEQGAGNTIYF
TRBJ2-3 NA TRBV2 NA TGTGCCAGCACCCCGACCGGGGAGACTAGCACAGATACGCAGTATTTT CASTPTGETSTDTQYF
TRBJ2-1 NA TRBV19 NA TGTGCCAGTAGTATCGCGTGGGGGGACTCCCACAATGAGCAGTTCTTC CASSIAWGDSHNEQFF
TRBJ2-1 few TRBV29-1 TRBD2 TGCAGCGTTGAACCTAGCGGGAGTAGCGATGAGCAGTTCTTC CSVEPSGSSDEQFF
TRBJ2-7 few TRBV27 TRBD1 TGTGCCAGCAGTCCAGGGACAGGGGGCTACGAGCAGTACTTC CASSPGTGGYEQYF
TRBJ1-4 NA TRBV11-2 NA TGTGCCAGCAGCTTAGGCTGGGGGCCAACTAATGAAAAACTGTTTTTT CASSLGWGPTNEKLFF
TRBJ2-3 NA TRBV11-2 TRBD2 TGTGCCAGCAGCTTAGATAGCGGGTCTGCAGATACGCAGTATTTT CASSLDSGSADTQYF
TRBJ2-1 NA TRBV28 TRBD2 TGTGCCAGCAGTCCGTTGATAGCGGGGGGACACTCCGTCTACAATGAGCAGTTCTTC CASSPLIAGGHSVYNEQFF
TRBJ1-2 NA TRBV2 NA TGTGCCAGCATACCTCTTGCGACAGGAATCTATGGCTACACCTTC CASIPLATGIYGYTF
TRBJ2-2 NA TRBV24-1 NA TGTGCCACCAGTGATTGGGGCTCTGAGTTGACCGGGGAGCTGTTTTTT CATSDWGSELTGELFF
TRBJ2-3 NA TRBV15 TRBD2 TGTGCCACCAGCAGGGGGACTAGCGGGATTCTTGCGACAGATACGCAGTATTTT CATSRGTSGILATDTQYF
TRBJ2-1 NA TRBV6-5 TRBD1 TGTGCCAGCAGTTGGACAGGGGATGAGCAGTTCTTC CASSWTGDEQFF
TRBJ2-7 few TRBV19 TRBD1 TGTGCCAGTACCCCGGGACAGGGGGCCTACGAGCAGTACTTC CASTPGQGAYEQYF
TRBJ2-6 NA TRBV30 NA TGTGCCTGGGGGGGGCCTGGGGCCAACGTCCTGACTTTC CAWGGPGANVLTF
TRBJ2-5 NA TRBV5-1 NA TGCGCCAGCAGCTCAGCCAGGGCCGGCCAAGAGACCCAGTACTTC CASSSARAGQETQYF
TRBJ2-1 NA TRBV5-1 TRBD2 TGCGCCAGCAGTACTCGGACTAGCGGGAACCCCTACAATGAGCAGTTCTTC CASSTRTSGNPYNEQFF
TRBJ2-3 NA TRBV23-1 NA TGCGCCAGCAGTCAATACGAACAGGCCGCCGCTTACCACACAGATACGCAGTATTTT CASSQYEQAAAYHTDTQYF
TRBJ1-4 once TRBV7-2 NA TGTGCCAGCAGCCCGGCGGGGGGGAGGGAAAAACTGTTTTTT CASSPAGGREKLFF
TRBJ1-2 NA TRBV28 NA TGTGCCAGCAGTTTACCAGGGGCGAGGGGGGGCTACACCTTC CASSLPGARGGYTF
TRBJ1-5 NA TRBV19 NA TGTGCCAGTAGTATCAGGCAGGGTGGGAATCGGCCCCAGCATTTT CASSIRQGGNRPQHF
TRBJ2-4 NA TRBV24-1 TRBD2 TGTGCCACCAGTGATTCGACTAGCGGGGGGGGTAACATTCAGTACTTC CATSDSTSGGGNIQYF
TRBJ2-5 NA TRBV28 NA TGTGCCAGATGCAGGAAAGAGACCCAGTACTTC CARCRKETQYF
TRBJ1-2 NA TRBV29-1 NA TGCAGCGCCCGGGACTACTATGGCTACACCTTC CSARDYYGYTF
TRBJ1-1 once TRBV5-1 NA TGCGCCAGCAGCCCCGGGGTGGGGGGGATGAACACTGAAGCTTTCTTT CASSPGVGGMNTEAFF
TRBJ2-3 NA TRBV10-1 TRBD1 TGCGCCAGCAGTGTGGGACAGGGGGCATCAGATACGCAGTATTTT CASSVGQGASDTQYF
TRBJ1-2 NA TRBV30 TRBD1 TGTGCCTGGAGTGTTAACAGGGGCGGCTACACCTTC CAWSVNRGGYTF
TRBJ2-1 NA TRBV7-9 NA TGTGCCTCCCGGGGGTCGTTGAACAATGAGCAGTTCTTC CASRGSLNNEQFF
TRBJ2-3 NA TRBV19 NA TGTGCCAGTAGTATAGCGAGGACTCCCCGCACAGATACGCAGTATTTT CASSIARTPRTDTQYF